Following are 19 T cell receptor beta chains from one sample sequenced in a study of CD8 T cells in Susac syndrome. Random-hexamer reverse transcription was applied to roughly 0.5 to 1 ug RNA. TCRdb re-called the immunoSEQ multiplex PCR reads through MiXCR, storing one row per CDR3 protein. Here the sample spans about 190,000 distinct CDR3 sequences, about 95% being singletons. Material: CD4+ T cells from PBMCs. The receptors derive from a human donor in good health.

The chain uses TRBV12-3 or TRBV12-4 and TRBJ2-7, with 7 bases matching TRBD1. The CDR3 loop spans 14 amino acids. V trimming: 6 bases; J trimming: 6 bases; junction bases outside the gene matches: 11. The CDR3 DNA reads TGTGCCAGCAGGCCACCCGGACAGGTCGGCGAGCAGTACTTC. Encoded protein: CASRPPGQVGEQYF.

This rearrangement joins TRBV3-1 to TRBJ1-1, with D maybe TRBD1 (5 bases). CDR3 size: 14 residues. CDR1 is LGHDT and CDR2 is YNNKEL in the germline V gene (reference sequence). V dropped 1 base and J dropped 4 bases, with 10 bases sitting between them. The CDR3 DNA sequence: TGTGCCAGCAGCCAAGGGAGCGGGGGCACTGAAGCTTTCTTT. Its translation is CASSQGSGGTEAFF.

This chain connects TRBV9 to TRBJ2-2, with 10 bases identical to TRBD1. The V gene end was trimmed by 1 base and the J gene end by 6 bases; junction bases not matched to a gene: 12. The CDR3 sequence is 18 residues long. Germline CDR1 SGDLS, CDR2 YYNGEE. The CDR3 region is CASSVISSRDRGSGELFF. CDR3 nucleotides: TGTGCCAGCAGCGTAATAAGCAGCCGGGACAGGGGATCCGGGGAGCTGTTTTTT.

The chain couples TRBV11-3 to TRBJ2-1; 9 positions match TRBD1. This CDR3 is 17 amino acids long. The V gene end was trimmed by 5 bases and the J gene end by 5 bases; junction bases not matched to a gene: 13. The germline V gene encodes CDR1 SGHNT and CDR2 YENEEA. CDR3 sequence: CASSPRAGQGRNNEQFF. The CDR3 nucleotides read TGTGCCAGCAGCCCCAGGGCGGGACAGGGAAGGAACAATGAGCAGTTCTTC.

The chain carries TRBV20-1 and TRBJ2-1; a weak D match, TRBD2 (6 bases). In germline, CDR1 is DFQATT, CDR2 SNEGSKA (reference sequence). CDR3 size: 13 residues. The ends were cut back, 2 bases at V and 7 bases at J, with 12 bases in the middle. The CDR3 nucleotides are TGCAGTGCTAGAAAGTACGGGGGAAATGAGCAGTTCTTC. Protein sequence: CSARKYGGNEQFF.

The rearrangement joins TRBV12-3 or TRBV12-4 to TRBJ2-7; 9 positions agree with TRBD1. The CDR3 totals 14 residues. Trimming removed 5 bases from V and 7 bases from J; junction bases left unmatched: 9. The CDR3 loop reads CASSGQGSSKEQYF. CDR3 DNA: TGTGCCAGCAGTGGACAGGGGAGTTCTAAGGAGCAGTACTTC.

The CDR3 protein is CATSRDPHRGMNTEAFF. In nucleotides, the CDR3 is TGTGCCACCAGCAGAGATCCCCACCGGGGCATGAACACTGAAGCTTTCTTT. This rearrangement joins TRBV15 to TRBJ1-1; a weak D match, TRBD1 (5 bases). The ends were cut back, 0 bases at V and 0 bases at J, with 14 bases in the middle. This CDR3 comprises 17 residues. Germline CDR1 is LNHNV and CDR2 is YYDKDF (reference sequence).

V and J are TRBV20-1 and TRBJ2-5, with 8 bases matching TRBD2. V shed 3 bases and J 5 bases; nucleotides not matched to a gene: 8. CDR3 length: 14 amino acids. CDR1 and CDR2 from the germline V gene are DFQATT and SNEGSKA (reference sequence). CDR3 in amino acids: CSASRPGGQETQYF. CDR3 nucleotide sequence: TGCAGTGCTAGTCGCCCGGGAGGGCAGGAGACCCAGTACTTC.

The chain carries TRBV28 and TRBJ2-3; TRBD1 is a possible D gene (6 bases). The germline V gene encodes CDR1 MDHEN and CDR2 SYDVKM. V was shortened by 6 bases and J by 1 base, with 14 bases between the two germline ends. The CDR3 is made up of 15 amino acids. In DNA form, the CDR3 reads TGTGCCAGCAGGGGTGGGGACATTGGCACAGATACGCAGTATTTT. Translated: CASRGGDIGTDTQYF. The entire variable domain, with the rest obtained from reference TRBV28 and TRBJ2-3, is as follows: DVKVTQSSRYLVKRTGEKVFLECVQDMDHENMFWYRQDPGLGLRLIYFSYDVKMKEKGDIPEGYSVSREKKERFSLILESASTNQTSMYLCASRGGDIGTDTQYFGPGTRLTVL.

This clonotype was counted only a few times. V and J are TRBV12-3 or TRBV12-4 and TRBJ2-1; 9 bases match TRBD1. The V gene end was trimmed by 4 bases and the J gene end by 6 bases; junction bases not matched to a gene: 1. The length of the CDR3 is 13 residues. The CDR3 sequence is CASSSTGGNEQFF. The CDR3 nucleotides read TGTGCCAGCAGTTCGACAGGGGGCAATGAGCAGTTCTTC.

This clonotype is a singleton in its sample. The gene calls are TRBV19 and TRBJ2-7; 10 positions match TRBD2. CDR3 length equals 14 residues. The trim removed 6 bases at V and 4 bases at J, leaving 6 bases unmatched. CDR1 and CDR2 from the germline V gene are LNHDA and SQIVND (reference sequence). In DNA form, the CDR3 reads TGTGCCAGTAGCACCCTAGCGGGGGAGTACGAGCAGTACTTC. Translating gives CASSTLAGEYEQYF.

CDR3 amino acids: CASTRMGGETQYF. The CDR3 DNA reads as TGTGCCAGCACCCGCATGGGCGGAGAGACCCAGTACTTC. The gene calls are TRBV3-1 and TRBJ2-5; unclear D gene. The CDR3 is made up of 13 amino acids. Germline V gives CDR1 LGHDT, CDR2 YNNKEL (reference sequence). Trimming stripped 7 bases from V and 4 bases from J, with 13 bases between.

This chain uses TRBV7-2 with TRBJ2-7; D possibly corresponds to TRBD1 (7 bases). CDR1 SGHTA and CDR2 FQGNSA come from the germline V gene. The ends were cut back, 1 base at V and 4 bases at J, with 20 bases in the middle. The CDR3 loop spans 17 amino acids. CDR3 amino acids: CASSLGPAWTGLYEQYF. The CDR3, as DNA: TGTGCCAGCAGCTTAGGCCCAGCATGGACAGGACTATACGAGCAGTACTTC.

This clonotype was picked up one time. The CDR3 loop is CASSRTTGILNTEAFF. The CDR3 region has the DNA TGTGCCAGCAGTAGAACTACAGGGATACTCAACACTGAAGCTTTCTTT. The chain has TRBV27 and TRBJ1-1, with D possibly being TRBD1 (6 bases). Germline V CDR1 and CDR2: MNHEY, SMNVEV (reference sequence). Trimming pared 5 bases from V and 2 bases from J, leaving 18 bases between. This CDR3 contains 16 residues.

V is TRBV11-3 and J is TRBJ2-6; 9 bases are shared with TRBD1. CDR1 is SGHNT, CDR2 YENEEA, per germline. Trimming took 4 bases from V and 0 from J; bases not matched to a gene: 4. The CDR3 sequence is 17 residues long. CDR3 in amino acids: CASSSGTGTSGANVLTF. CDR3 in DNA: TGTGCCAGCAGCTCCGGGACAGGGACCTCTGGGGCCAACGTCCTGACTTTC. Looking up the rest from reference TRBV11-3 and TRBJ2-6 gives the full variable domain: EAGVVQSPRYKIIEKKQPVAFWCNPISGHNTLYWYLQNLGQGPELLIRYENEEAVDDSQLPKDRFSAERLKGVDSTLKIQPAELGDSAVYLCASSSGTGTSGANVLTFGAGSRLTVL.

CDR3 in amino acids: CSAPTAVNYGYTF. DNA for the CDR3: TGCAGTGCGCCGACAGCCGTAAACTATGGCTACACCTTC. V and J are TRBV20-1 and TRBJ1-2; a possible D gene is TRBD1 (5 bases). The germline CDR1 and CDR2 sequences are DFQATT and SNEGSKA (reference sequence). The CDR3 is 13 residues long. Trimming removed 6 bases from V and 2 bases from J, with 13 bases in between.

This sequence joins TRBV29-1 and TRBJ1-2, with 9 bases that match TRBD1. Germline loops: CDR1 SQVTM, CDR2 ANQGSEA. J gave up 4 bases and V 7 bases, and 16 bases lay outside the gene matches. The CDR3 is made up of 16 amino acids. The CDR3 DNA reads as TGCAGCGCCTGGTCGGGGACAGGGACGGGAGTCTATGGCTACACCTTC. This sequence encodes CSAWSGTGTGVYGYTF. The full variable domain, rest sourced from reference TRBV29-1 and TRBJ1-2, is SAVISQKPSRDICQRGTSLTIQCQVDSQVTMMFWYRQQPGQSLTLIATANQGSEATYESGFVIDKFPISRPNLTFSTLTVSNMSPEDSSIYLCSAWSGTGTGVYGYTFGSGTRLTVV.

The CDR3 spells CASSQERRKQFF. CDR3 nucleotide sequence: TGTGCCAGCAGCCAAGAGCGGCGGAAGCAGTTCTTC. The chain has TRBV3-1 and TRBJ2-1, with D unclear. The CDR3 runs 12 residues. V was clipped by 0 bases and J by 11 bases, with 8 bases between them. Germline assignment: CDR1 LGHDT and CDR2 YNNKEL (reference sequence).

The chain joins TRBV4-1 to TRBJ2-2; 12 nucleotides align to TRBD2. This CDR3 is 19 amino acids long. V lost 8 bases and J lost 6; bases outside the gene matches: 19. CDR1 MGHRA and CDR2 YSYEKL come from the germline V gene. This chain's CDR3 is CASAPWRASGRALSGELFF. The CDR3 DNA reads TGCGCCAGCGCCCCTTGGCGGGCTAGCGGGAGGGCCCTCTCCGGGGAGCTGTTTTTT.